This TCR beta chain was captured in a study of blood T cell repertoires in COVID-19. TCRdb's table, derived via immunoSEQ multiplex PCR, lists solely in-frame clones and lacks some. The sample shows approximately 380,000 clones, approximately 93% of them seen only once. Each participant's cohort was designated according to participant-reported clinical history. The trim removed 1 base at V and 8 bases at J, leaving 12 bases unmatched. In germline, CDR1 is MNHNS, CDR2 SASEGT. The CDR3 runs to 16 residues. The clonotype originates from a woman in her thirties or forties who had been exposed to COVID-19. Specimen: PBMCs or T cells enriched from blood (not recorded which). The rearrangement uses TRBV6-1 and TRBJ1-2; 8 nucleotides match TRBD1. The CDR3 DNA reads as TGTGCCAGCAGTGAAGTCAGTGGCAGGGGGCGTTCAGGCTACACCTTC. Translation gives CASSEVSGRGRSGYTF.